These T cell receptor beta chains were read from a single sample in a study of T cell responses to AZD1222 COVID-19 vaccine. Sequencing was performed with immunoSEQ multiplex PCR; in TCRdb, only in-frame clones are kept and a portion is missing. The sample has approximately 120,000 clones; approximately 89% are singletons. Specimen: peripheral blood, collected 28 days after the second AZD1222 dose. The source of these receptors is an adult who received the AZD1222 COVID-19 vaccine. Each CDR3 is given without its conserved first and last residue.

cdr3_aa: ASSVGTGVEKLF; v_call: TRBV7-2
cdr3_aa: ASSYYRTEAF; v_call: TRBV6-2/TRBV6-3
cdr3_aa: ASSQDRQLQETQY; v_call: TRBV4-2
cdr3_aa: ATSRQGPGELF; v_call: TRBV24-1
cdr3_aa: ATSDPVTGSNYGYT; v_call: TRBV24-1
cdr3_aa: ASSYPTGSNEQY; v_call: TRBV6-5
cdr3_aa: ASSSPGAGELF; v_call: TRBV6-5
cdr3_aa: ASSQPSGGPKGEQY; v_call: TRBV14
cdr3_aa: ASSNPGVGNQPQH; v_call: TRBV6-5
cdr3_aa: ASGRGVAF; v_call: TRBV30
cdr3_aa: ASSPLAGVGPDTQY; v_call: TRBV7-2
cdr3_aa: ASSEYGSSGANVLT; v_call: TRBV6-1
cdr3_aa: ASSFETGAIYGYT; v_call: TRBV11-2
cdr3_aa: SVVIGGGGTGELF; v_call: TRBV29-1
cdr3_aa: ASSLRWSYEQY; v_call: TRBV7-2
cdr3_aa: ASSATVTTQY; v_call: TRBV14
cdr3_aa: ASSTRSDRGTEAF; v_call: TRBV19
cdr3_aa: ASSVATSGNLDYGYT; v_call: TRBV9
cdr3_aa: ASSSGAAVLQPQH; v_call: TRBV28
cdr3_aa: ASSPTGPLYEQY; v_call: TRBV18
cdr3_aa: ASSPIRGGGELF; v_call: TRBV18
cdr3_aa: ASSLVRGQHGELF; v_call: TRBV7-6
cdr3_aa: ASSLGQGRDYGYT; v_call: TRBV18
cdr3_aa: ASSLSGRTVGYT; v_call: TRBV6-5
cdr3_aa: ASSQETRFSEAF; v_call: TRBV4-1
cdr3_aa: ASSGPDPDNEQY; v_call: TRBV28
cdr3_aa: ASSRTTYEQY; v_call: TRBV6-2/TRBV6-3
cdr3_aa: ATTTEPRNTEAF; v_call: TRBV19
cdr3_aa: ASSQGGAGGNEQY; v_call: TRBV4-2
cdr3_aa: ASSTEGGRNT; v_call: TRBV6-6
cdr3_aa: ASSYSQGRSGYT; v_call: TRBV6-5
cdr3_aa: ASSPRGTTDTGELF; v_call: TRBV18
cdr3_aa: ASTLWGSTEAF; v_call: TRBV5-6
cdr3_aa: ASSETDQEEF; v_call: TRBV6-1
cdr3_aa: ASSPGPGFGYT; v_call: TRBV7-3
cdr3_aa: ASSISGHNEQY; v_call: TRBV7-3